This TCR beta chain comes out of a study of shared clonotypes between healthy human individuals. Clones were sequenced by immunoSEQ multiplex PCR, and TCRdb holds only the in-frame ones, with some missing. Seen here are some 2,500,000 clones, roughly 93% observed once, and the top ten hold roughly 0.36%. The CDR3 has 15 amino acids. Germline lookup yields CDR1 SGHRS and CDR2 YFSETQ. V lost 1 base, J lost 2 bases, and 4 bases stayed unmatched. This receptor was obtained from a man younger than 30 in good health. Some clones in this sample may be carry-over from other donors' samples. The sample was naive CD4+ T cells from PBMCs. The sample's subset: CD45RA+ positively selected. The chain is built from TRBV5-1 and TRBJ1-2; TRBD1 agrees at 8 bases. The CDR3 sequence: CASSLSDRANYGYTF. Here the CDR3 DNA reads TGCGCCAGCAGCTTGTCGGACAGGGCGAACTATGGCTACACCTTC.